The next 15 T cell receptor beta chains were all read from a single sample in a study of T cells after yellow fever vaccination. MiXCR, applied by TCRdb to the 5' RACE reads, yields one record per CDR3 protein. The table lists 150,000 to 200,000 distinct CDR3 sequences, 5.5% to 7.5% of them singletons. Sequencing was performed on CD4+ T cells sorted from PBMCs, taken on the day of the first yellow fever vaccination. Source of these receptors: a man between 18 and 35 years old who received the YFV17D yellow fever vaccine.

This clonotype was seen many times. This rearrangement joins TRBV29-1 to TRBJ1-4; 9 bases line up with TRBD1. Looked up from germline, CDR1 is SQVTM and CDR2 is ANQGSEA. The trim removed 6 bases at V and 5 bases at J, leaving 7 bases unmatched. This CDR3 contains 14 residues. In DNA, the CDR3 is TGCAGCGTGGCCGGCGGGACAGGGAATGAAAAACTGTTTTTT. The encoded protein is CSVAGGTGNEKLFF.

A few counts support this clonotype. The rearrangement uses TRBV12-3 or TRBV12-4 and TRBJ2-7; TRBD2 aligns across 7 bases. V dropped 3 bases and J dropped 0; count of bases not matched to a gene: 5. CDR3 length equals 15 residues. CDR3 in amino acids: CASSFGGVPSYEQYF. DNA of the CDR3: TGTGCCAGCAGTTTTGGGGGGGTTCCCTCCTACGAGCAGTACTTC.

The sample holds one count of this clonotype. It may be a read error: a sequence one base away is much more abundant. The CDR3 carries no conserved terminal phenylalanine or tryptophan, so it likely arises from a read error. The rearrangement links TRBV7-2 to TRBJ2-7; D might be TRBD2 (5 bases). Germline CDR1 reads SGHTA; CDR2 reads FQGNSA. V lost 1 base and J lost 4, with 5 bases in between. The CDR3 covers 12 residues. CDR3 bases: TGTGCCAGCAGCTTAGTAGCGTACGAGCAGTACTCC. It encodes CASSLVAYEQYS.

This clonotype has more than one count but fewer than ten. The V and J genes are TRBV18 and TRBJ2-4; D not resolved. V was shortened by 4 bases and J by 2 bases, with 6 bases between the two germline ends. Germline CDR1 is KGHSH and CDR2 is LQKENI. The CDR3 covers 13 residues. The CDR3 is CASSLPTKNIQYF. In DNA, the CDR3 is TGTGCCAGCTCACTCCCCACCAAAAACATTCAGTACTTC.

The rearrangement links TRBV6-5 to TRBJ2-3; the D gene is possibly TRBD2 (6 bases). Trimming took 6 bases from V and 5 from J, leaving 24 bases between them. The germline V gene has CDR1 MNHEY and CDR2 SVGAGI. The CDR3 extends over 17 amino acids. CDR3 loop: CASSLRSGRGVGDTQYF. As DNA, the CDR3 is TGTGCCAGCAGCCTAAGGTCGGGGCGCGGGGTCGGAGATACGCAGTATTTT.

This clonotype was counted many times. The V call is TRBV20-1, the J call TRBJ2-7; D is possibly TRBD2 (6 bases). In germline, CDR1 is DFQATT, CDR2 SNEGSKA (reference sequence). This CDR3 spans 13 amino acids. V shed 1 base and J shed 12 bases, with 19 bases lying between them. CDR3 loop: CSARVGVRRGWYF. The DNA of the CDR3 is TGCAGTGCTAGAGTCGGGGTTAGGAGGGGCTGGTACTTC.

This sequence joins TRBV9 and TRBJ2-2; D might be TRBD2 (6 bases). Trimming took off 2 bases at V and 6 bases at J, with 14 bases between the two ends. This CDR3 has 15 residues. Germline V gene lookup returns CDR1 SGDLS and CDR2 YYNGEE. CDR3 sequence: CASSVPPGGAGELFF. The CDR3 nucleotides read TGTGCCAGCAGCGTGCCCCCCGGGGGTGCCGGGGAGCTGTTTTTT.

Only a few counts were recorded for this clonotype. J is TRBJ2-7 and V is TRBV20-1; TRBD1 or TRBD2 may be the D gene (6 bases each). With 5 bases removed from V and 6 bases from J, the gap between germline ends came to 20 bases. This CDR3 region has 14 residues. Looked up from germline, CDR1 is DFQATT and CDR2 is SNEGSKA (reference sequence). The CDR3 coding sequence is TGCAGTGCTGGCAGTGGGGGGCTCGCGTCCGAGCAGTACTTC. As protein: CSAGSGGLASEQYF.

At least ten counts were recorded for this clonotype. The chain uses TRBV7-2 and TRBJ2-7, with TRBD1 identical over 7 bases. Germline V gene lookup returns CDR1 SGHTA and CDR2 FQGNSA. Trimming removed 6 bases from V and 0 bases from J; junction bases left unmatched: 5. The CDR3 spans 14 residues. The CDR3 nucleotides read TGTGCCAGCAGAGTACAGGGGAGCTCCTACGAGCAGTACTTC. Its translation: CASRVQGSSYEQYF.

The sample holds many counts of this clonotype. This chain connects TRBV7-6 to TRBJ2-1, with 7 positions matching TRBD2. The germline V gene has CDR1 SGHVS and CDR2 FNYEAQ. Trimming removed 5 bases from V and 6 bases from J; junction bases left unmatched: 4. CDR3 size: 13 residues. CDR3 protein: CASSRTRLNEQFF. CDR3 sequence (DNA): TGTGCCAGCAGCCGGACTAGACTCAATGAGCAGTTCTTC.

The chain is built from TRBV9 and TRBJ2-3, with 8 positions matching TRBD2. The CDR3 length is 15 residues. The germline CDR1 and CDR2 sequences are SGDLS and YYNGEE. The V and J ends lost 3 bases and 6 bases, in that order; junction bases with no gene match: 9. The CDR3 DNA follows: TGTGCCAGCAGCGGCTTAGGTAGCGGGGCCGATACGCAGTATTTT. Translating it yields CASSGLGSGADTQYF.

This clonotype occurred many times. The V and J genes are TRBV4-2 and TRBJ2-6, with D possibly being TRBD1 (5 bases). There are 15 residues in the CDR3. V shed 1 base and J shed 2 bases, with 6 bases lying between them. Germline CDR1 LGHNA, CDR2 YNFKEQ. CDR3 sequence reads: CASSQVGAGANVLTF. CDR3 bases: TGTGCCAGCAGCCAAGTAGGGGCTGGGGCCAACGTCCTGACTTTC.

This clonotype was recorded at least ten times. The rearrangement uses TRBV12-3 or TRBV12-4 and TRBJ2-1; D might be TRBD2 (7 bases). Trimming removed 5 bases at V and 9 bases at J, with 17 bases between. The CDR3 sequence is 14 residues long. CDR3 in DNA: TGTGCCAGCAGTCCGCAGGCGGGGGCTGGTGAGCAGTTCTTC. Protein sequence: CASSPQAGAGEQFF.

In this sample, this clonotype turned up many times. The chain uses TRBV14 and TRBJ2-2; D perhaps matches TRBD1 (6 bases). Germline V gives CDR1 SGHDN, CDR2 FVKESK. V lost 0 bases, J lost 4 bases, and 12 bases lay in between. The CDR3 is made up of 16 amino acids. The CDR3 sequence is CASSQEGASLTGELFF. The CDR3 DNA reads as TGTGCCAGCAGCCAAGAGGGGGCCAGCCTCACCGGGGAGCTGTTTTTT.

This clonotype was observed at least ten times. The chain is built from TRBV28 and TRBJ2-3; maybe TRBD2 (6 bases). The length of the CDR3 is 15 residues. The V end was cut by 2 bases, the J end by 3 bases, with 12 bases between. The germline CDR1 and CDR2 sequences are MDHEN and SYDVKM. The CDR3 here is CASSLQGGVTDTQYF. In DNA form, the CDR3 reads TGTGCCAGCAGTTTACAGGGCGGGGTGACAGATACGCAGTATTTT. The full variable domain, its missing parts supplied by reference TRBV28 and TRBJ2-3, is DVKVTQSSRYLVKRTGEKVFLECVQDMDHENMFWYRQDPGLGLRLIYFSYDVKMKEKGDIPEGYSVSREKKERFSLILESASTNQTSMYLCASSLQGGVTDTQYFGPGTRLTVL.